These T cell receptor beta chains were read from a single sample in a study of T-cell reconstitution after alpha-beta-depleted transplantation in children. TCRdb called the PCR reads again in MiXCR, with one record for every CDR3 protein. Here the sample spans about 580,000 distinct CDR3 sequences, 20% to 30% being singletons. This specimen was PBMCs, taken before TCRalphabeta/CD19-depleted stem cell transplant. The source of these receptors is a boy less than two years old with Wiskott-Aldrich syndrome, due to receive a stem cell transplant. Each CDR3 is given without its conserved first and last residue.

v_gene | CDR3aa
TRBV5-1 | ASSSSPDRFGYEQY
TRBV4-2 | ASSQGGTSGSSYEQY
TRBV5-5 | ASSQRRLNTEAF
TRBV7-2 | ASRKDGPYGYT
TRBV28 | ASSPSRYIQY
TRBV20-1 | SASGAANEKLF
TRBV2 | ASLQGSSSDTQY
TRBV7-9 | ASSFPSSDVTSYEQY
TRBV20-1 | TLRSSQHNEQF
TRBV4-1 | ASSQAGRGQETQY
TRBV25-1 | ASSEWGTEAF
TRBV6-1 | ASSPGLGAGANVLT
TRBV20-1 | SAKGDRFGETQY
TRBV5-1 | ASSPGTPSTDTQY
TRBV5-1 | ASSLGALGSPIYNEQF
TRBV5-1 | ASSFTRPTGELF
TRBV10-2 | ASSGGFEQY
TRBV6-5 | ASSYSGAGNQPQH
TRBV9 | ASSQSGRVDEQY
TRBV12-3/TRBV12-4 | ASSSSTREQF
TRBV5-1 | ASSLGLNSNQPQH
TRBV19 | ASSSVQGQH
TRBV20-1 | SARDGAGAPYEQY
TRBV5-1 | ASSLVGRAGFNEQF
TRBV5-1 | ASSLRVSGRYNEQF
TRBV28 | ASRRGPSYNEQF
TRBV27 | ASSLGVPRGLVTYNEQF
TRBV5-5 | ASSLWVAGGFSYNEQF
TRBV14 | ASSHRHSSYNEQF
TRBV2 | ASSEAPSAYEQY
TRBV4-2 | ASSQVSRASGETQY
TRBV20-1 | SARDRSTSGYTDTQY
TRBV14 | ASSPGTPMLDTQY